The source of this T cell receptor beta chain is a study of blood T cells in healthy people across ages. Study-wide points: In the absence of known donor CMV status, changes in expanded clonotypes were possibly confounded. The percentage of naive T cells correlated strongly with TCR beta diversity.

Next came a second PCR, run for roughly 6 to 11 cycles, which used a sample-barcoded 5' primer along with a J-beta primer mix. One entry per CDR3 protein, called by TCRdb with MiXCR from the 5' RACE reads. This repertoire shows hundreds of thousands of distinct CDR3 sequences, around half found once; its top ten account for 15% to 20%. V gave up 5 bases and J gave up 4 bases, with 14 bases separating them. Germline CDR1 reads SGHTA; CDR2 reads FQGNSA. This CDR3 comprises 14 residues. Donation came from healthy Caucasian individuals in Russia who were aged about 6 to 90. With regard to this clonotype: Its antigen is unidentified.

The chain couples TRBV7-2 to TRBJ2-5, with D possibly being TRBD2 (5 bases). Specimen: blood. This sequence was found in a man older than 75 in good health. CDR3 protein: CASSVTAAGETQYF. The CDR3 DNA reads TGTGCCAGCAGCGTAACGGCCGCGGGAGAGACCCAGTACTTC.